This T cell receptor (beta chain) was sequenced for a study of blood T cell repertoires in COVID-19. The wider study: Some COVID-19 samples were acute and others convalescent; all came from the United States, Italy and Spain. PBMCs, B-cell-depleted T cells, or T cells were the source of the cDNA or gDNA that made up the material.

In the original analysis: Reference gene primer amplification in the assay estimated nucleated cell counts. Repertoires were generated with immunoSEQ multiplex PCR, while TCRdb's copy carries only in-frame clones and drops some. V and J calls and clone size come straight from that table; D and trimming were deduced from the DNA. This sample has more than 10,000 clones, with 90% found just once. V dropped 3 bases and J dropped 6; count of bases not matched to a gene: 4. The CDR3 length is 13 residues. The germline V gene encodes CDR1 LNHDA and CDR2 SQIVND (reference sequence). This chain uses TRBV19 with TRBJ2-7; 8 nucleotides agree with TRBD1. This TCR was sampled from a human donor with active COVID-19. The donor label of this sample is uncertain. Sequencing was performed on peripheral blood. CDR3 in DNA: TGTGCCAGTAGTATGGGACAGGCCTTCGAGCAGTACTTC. Protein sequence: CASSMGQAFEQYF.